This entry is about one T cell receptor (beta chain). What antigen it recognizes has not been identified. An end of the junction differs from the germline gene, which may be a read error. Additional DNA sequences in this sample encode the identical CDR3. For the CD8 naive samples, CD45RO-negative cells were positively selected for CCR7, yielding a CD45RA+CCR7+ population from which TemRA cells were excluded. Healthy HIV-negative adults with no recently reported acute infections or vaccinations were included as donors. Every donor was a Caucasian adult living in Nashville, Tennessee, USA. Blood was collected by leukapheresis, and PBMCs were isolated by Ficoll-Histopaque density gradient centrifugation and then cryopreserved in liquid nitrogen vapor phase. Purity and quantity of every magnetically sorted T cell population were checked by analytical flow cytometry. Genomic DNA was isolated from every sorted fraction and measured by UV absorbance on a Nanodrop 2000c.

Taken from cysteine to phenylalanine, the CDR3 has 12 residues. CDR3 DNA only is kept here, 36 bases in frame from base 1. CDR1 is given as LNHNV and CDR2 as YYDKDF, both from the germline V gene (reference sequence). TCR CDR3 regions were amplified from genomic DNA by multiplex PCR using the deep immunoSEQ assay. Extracted genomic DNA from each cell subset was spread evenly across all wells of several immunoSEQ 96-well plates, with each plate serving as a replicate. For sorted subsets, each replicate PCR was loaded with about 0.2 ug genomic DNA, equivalent to 30,000 to 35,000 T cell genomes. Purified libraries were quantified with a Qubit 3.0 fluorometer, sized on a Bioanalyzer 2100, and re-quantified with the KAPA Library Quantification kit. Every immunoSEQ 96-well plate was sequenced on a dedicated single-read 150-cycle Illumina NextSeq 550 flow cell. The original pipeline was this. The immunoSEQ output contained only junctional sequences without quality scores, so filtering could not match that applied to full-length reads. Sequences were annotated with PyIR, a Python wrapper for IgBLAST v1.9, and V/J genes and CDR3 were assigned using IMGT germline references. Reads were removed for weak V/J assignments (E-value above 1e-6), missing CDR3, stop codons, out-of-frame junctions, or ambiguous translated residues. A V3J clonotype was defined by an identical inferred V gene, J gene, and CDR3 amino acid sequence. To compute the percentage overlap between repertoires, the number of shared unique clonotypes was divided by the size of the smaller repertoire. Repertoire richness was assessed with RTK rarefaction, the Chao1 estimator, and Recon v2.1 estimates of unobserved clonotypes. OLGA was used to compute generation probabilities for all TCRbeta clonotypes that the gDNA method yielded from a handful of donors. What TCRdb holds here is the immuneACCESS table cut down to in-frame rearrangements. Part of the clones is not present; checked against another copy, under half of the missing clones reflect an unresolved V gene, and the others are unexplained. V, J and clone size reflect that table, while D and trimming were determined from the DNA. The sample records more than 2 million clones, 93% of which are singletons. The biggest ten clones account for 1.5% to 2% of the sample.

This sample was taken from a study of shared clonotypes between healthy human individuals (dated by TCRdb to the early 2020s). Looking at the study overall: A couple of women and a few men aged 18 to 49 years were included in the cohort. The study deeply sequenced blood TCR repertoires of about five healthy adults to estimate repertoire size and the extent of clonotype sharing between individuals. Each donor's leukapheresis produced roughly between roughly 0.85 and 9.5 billion PBMCs. For each donor, CD4 naive and CD4 memory were each run on three plates, CD8 naive on two plates, and CD8 memory on one plate. Different laboratories and diverse techniques were used to prepare libraries and sequence TCR repertoires, to increase sequencing depth and limit assay-specific biases.

Here is what the overall study found, with its caveats: Even with the large sequencing depth, rarefaction of the sorted-subset datasets indicated that sequencing was incomplete. Pairwise subsampling led to the expectation that sequencing depth would affect the degree of clonotype sharing among donors. Across a few donors, about 5% of naive CD4, 3% to 4% of naive CD8, around 2.1% of memory CD4, and under 0.45% of memory CD8 clonotypes were shared. The genetic and exposure-history diversity represented was limited by the small number of donors. Larger estimated clonotype richness was generally found for naive subsets than for memory subsets. Compared with non-shared clonotypes, clonotypes shared by all four sorted-subset donors had higher generation probabilities. Sampling was restricted to blood, and TCR repertoires in tissues likely differ from the TCR repertoires found in blood.

Sequencing was performed on naive CD8+ T cells from PBMCs. This sample's cell subset or site label indicates: CD45RA+CCR7+. The TCR sequence derives from a man between 18 and 29 years old in good health. Some clones in this sample may be carry-over from other donors' samples. This sequence uses TRBV15 and TRBJ2-3, with an unclear D gene assignment. For the CDR3, the sequence is CATSRGTDTQYF. The sequenced DNA is TGTGCCACCAGCAGAGGCACGGATACGCAGTATTTT.